The present T cell receptor (beta chain) was sequenced within a study of metastatic and nonmetastatic thyroid tumors. There were no patients who had received any treatment before thyroid surgery. Original processing notes: A distant-metastasis classifier for papillary thyroid cancer was built using CDR3 differences across clinicopathological groups. TCRdb re-analyzed the PCR reads through MiXCR. TCRdb assigned the V and J calls; the authors' analysis was not used. The sample comprises tens of thousands of clones, roughly 26% of which are singletons, and 8% to 10% rests with the top ten. V lost 0 bases to trimming and J lost 0 bases, with 14 bases between them. CDR1 and CDR2 (germline): SGHDN, FVKESK. CDR3 size: 17 residues.

V usage is TRBV14 and J usage is TRBJ1-2, with D possibly being TRBD1 (5 bases). The specimen was blood. The source of this sequence is a female donor with papillary thyroid cancer or a benign thyroid nodule (not recorded which). Some clones in this sample may be carry-over from other donors' samples. The CDR3 DNA follows: TGTGCCAGCAGCCAAGAGGGCGGACAAGGGACTAACTATGGCTACACCTTC. It translates to CASSQEGGQGTNYGYTF.